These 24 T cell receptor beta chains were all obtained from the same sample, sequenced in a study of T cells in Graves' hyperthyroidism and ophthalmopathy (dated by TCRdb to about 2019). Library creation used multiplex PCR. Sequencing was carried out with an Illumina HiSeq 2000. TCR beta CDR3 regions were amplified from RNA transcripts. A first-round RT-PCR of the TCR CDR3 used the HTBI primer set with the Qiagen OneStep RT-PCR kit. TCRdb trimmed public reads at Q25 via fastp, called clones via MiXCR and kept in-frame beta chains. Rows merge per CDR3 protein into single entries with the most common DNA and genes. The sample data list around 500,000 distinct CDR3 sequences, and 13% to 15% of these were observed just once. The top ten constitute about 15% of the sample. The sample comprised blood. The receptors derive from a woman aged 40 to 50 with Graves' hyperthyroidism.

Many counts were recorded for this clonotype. The CDR3 nucleotides are TGTGCCTGGAGTGTCTGGGCGGAATATGGCTACACCTTC. Its protein product is CAWSVWAEYGYTF. The chain combines TRBV30 with TRBJ1-2; no firm D call. Germline CDR1 is GTSNPN and CDR2 is SVGIG (reference sequence). V was pared by 0 bases and J by 5 bases, with 10 bases between. The CDR3 loop spans 13 amino acids.

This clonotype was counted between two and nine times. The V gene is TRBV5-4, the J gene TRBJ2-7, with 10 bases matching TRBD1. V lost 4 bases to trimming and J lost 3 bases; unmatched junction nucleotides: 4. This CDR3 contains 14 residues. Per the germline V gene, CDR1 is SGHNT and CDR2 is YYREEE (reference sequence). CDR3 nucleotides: TGTGCCAGCAGCCACGGACAGGGGGGCTACGAGCAGTACTTC. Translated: CASSHGQGGYEQYF.

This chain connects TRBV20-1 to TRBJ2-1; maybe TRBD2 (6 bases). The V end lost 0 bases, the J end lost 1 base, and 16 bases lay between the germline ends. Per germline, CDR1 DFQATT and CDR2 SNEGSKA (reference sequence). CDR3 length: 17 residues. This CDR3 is CSARDIREPLSYNEQFF. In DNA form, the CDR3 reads TGCAGTGCTAGAGATATACGGGAGCCCTTATCCTACAATGAGCAGTTCTTC.

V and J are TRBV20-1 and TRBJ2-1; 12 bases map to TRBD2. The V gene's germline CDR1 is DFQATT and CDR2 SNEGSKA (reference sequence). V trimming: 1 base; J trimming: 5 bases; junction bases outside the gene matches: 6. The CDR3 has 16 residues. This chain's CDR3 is CSARGTSGRSDNEQFF. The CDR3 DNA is TGCAGTGCTAGAGGCACTAGCGGGAGGAGCGACAATGAGCAGTTCTTC.

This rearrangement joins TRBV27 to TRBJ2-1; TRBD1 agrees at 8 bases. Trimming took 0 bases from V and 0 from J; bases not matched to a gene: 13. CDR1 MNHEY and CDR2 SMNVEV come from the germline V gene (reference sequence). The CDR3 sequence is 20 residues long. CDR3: CASSLSFVDRGVSSYNEQFF. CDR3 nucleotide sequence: TGTGCCAGCAGTTTATCTTTCGTCGACAGGGGTGTAAGCTCCTACAATGAGCAGTTCTTC.

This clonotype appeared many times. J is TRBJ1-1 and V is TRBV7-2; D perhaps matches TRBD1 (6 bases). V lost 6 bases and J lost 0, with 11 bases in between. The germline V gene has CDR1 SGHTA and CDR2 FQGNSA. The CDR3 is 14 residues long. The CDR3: CASRGDRMNTEAFF. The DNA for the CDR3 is TGTGCCAGCAGGGGAGACAGGATGAACACTGAAGCTTTCTTT.

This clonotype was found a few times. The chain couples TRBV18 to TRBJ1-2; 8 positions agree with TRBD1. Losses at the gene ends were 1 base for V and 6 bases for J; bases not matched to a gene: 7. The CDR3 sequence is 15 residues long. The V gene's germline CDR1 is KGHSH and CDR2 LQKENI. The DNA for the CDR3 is TGTGCCAGCTCACCACGTGGACAGGGAGAGGATGGCTACACCTTC. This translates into CASSPRGQGEDGYTF. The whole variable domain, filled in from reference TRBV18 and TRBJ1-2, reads NAGVMQNPRHLVRRRGQEARLRCSPMKGHSHVYWYRQLPEEGLKFMVYLQKENIIDESGMPKERFSAEFPKEGPSILRIQQVVRGDSAAYFCASSPRGQGEDGYTFGSGTRLTVV.

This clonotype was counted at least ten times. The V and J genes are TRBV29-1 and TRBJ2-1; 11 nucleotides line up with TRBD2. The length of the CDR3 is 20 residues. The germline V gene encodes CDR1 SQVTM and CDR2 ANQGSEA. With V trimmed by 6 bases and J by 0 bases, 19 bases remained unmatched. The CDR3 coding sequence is TGCAGCGTCATTGAAGTACCGAGACTAGCGGGAAGGAGCTCCTACAATGAGCAGTTCTTC. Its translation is CSVIEVPRLAGRSSYNEQFF.

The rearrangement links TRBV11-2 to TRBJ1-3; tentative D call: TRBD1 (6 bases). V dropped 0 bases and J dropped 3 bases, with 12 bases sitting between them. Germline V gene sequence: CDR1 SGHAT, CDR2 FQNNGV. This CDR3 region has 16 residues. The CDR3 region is CASSLDQGHRGNTIYF. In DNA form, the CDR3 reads TGTGCCAGCAGCTTAGATCAGGGGCACCGTGGAAACACCATATATTTT.

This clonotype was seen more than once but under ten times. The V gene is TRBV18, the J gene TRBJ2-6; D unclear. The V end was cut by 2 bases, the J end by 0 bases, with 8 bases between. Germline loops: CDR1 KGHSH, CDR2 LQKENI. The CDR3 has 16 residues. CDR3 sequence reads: CASSPTTNSGANVLTF. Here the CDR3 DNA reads TGTGCCAGCTCACCAACTACAAACTCTGGGGCCAACGTCCTGACTTTC.

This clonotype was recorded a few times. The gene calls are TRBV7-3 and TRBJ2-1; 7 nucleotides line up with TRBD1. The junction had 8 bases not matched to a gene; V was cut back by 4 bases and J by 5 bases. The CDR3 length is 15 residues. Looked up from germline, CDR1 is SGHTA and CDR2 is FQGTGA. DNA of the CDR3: TGTGCCAGCAGCTACTATACGACAGGGAACAATGAGCAGTTCTTC. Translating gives CASSYYTTGNNEQFF.

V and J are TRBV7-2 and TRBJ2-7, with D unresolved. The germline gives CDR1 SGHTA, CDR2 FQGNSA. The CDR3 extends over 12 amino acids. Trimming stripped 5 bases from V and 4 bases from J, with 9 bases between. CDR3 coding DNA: TGTGCCAGCAGCAAAGAGACGTACGAGCAGTACTTC. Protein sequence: CASSKETYEQYF.

In nucleotides, the CDR3 is TGTGCCAGCAGCGCCGACGACACCCTGCCCCCGAGGCCCCAGCATTTT. Its translation is CASSADDTLPPRPQHF. The chain is built from TRBV9 and TRBJ1-5; D not certain. Trimming took 3 bases from V and 9 from J, leaving 22 bases between them. Germline V gene sequence: CDR1 SGDLS, CDR2 YYNGEE. There are 16 residues in the CDR3.

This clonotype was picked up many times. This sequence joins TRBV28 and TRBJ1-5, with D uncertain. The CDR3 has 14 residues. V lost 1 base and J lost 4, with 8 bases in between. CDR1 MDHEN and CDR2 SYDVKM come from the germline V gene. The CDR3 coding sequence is TGTGCCAGCAGTTTATACGGACTGAATCAGCCCCAGCATTTT. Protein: CASSLYGLNQPQHF.

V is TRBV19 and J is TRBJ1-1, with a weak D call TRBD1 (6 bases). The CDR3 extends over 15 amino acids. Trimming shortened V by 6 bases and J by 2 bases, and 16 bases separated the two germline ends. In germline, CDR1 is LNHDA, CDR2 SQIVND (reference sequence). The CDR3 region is CASSIRGNVNTEAFF. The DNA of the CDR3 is TGTGCCAGTAGCATTAGGGGGAACGTAAACACTGAAGCTTTCTTT.

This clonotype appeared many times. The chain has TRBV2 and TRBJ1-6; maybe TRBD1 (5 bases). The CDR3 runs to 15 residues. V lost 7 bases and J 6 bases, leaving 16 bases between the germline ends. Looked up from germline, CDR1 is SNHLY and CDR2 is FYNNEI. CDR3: CASTLGAASNSPLHF. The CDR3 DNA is TGTGCCAGCACCCTTGGGGCAGCTAGTAATTCACCCCTCCACTTT.

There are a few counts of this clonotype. For the CDR3, the DNA is TGTGCCAGTAGCCAGGACAGGGGGCTCGGCTACACCTTC. Its translation is CASSQDRGLGYTF. The genes are TRBV19 and TRBJ1-2, with 11 bases lining up with TRBD1. The CDR3 has 13 amino acids. From germline, CDR1 is LNHDA and CDR2 SQIVND (reference sequence). Germline trimming cut 6 bases from V and 8 bases from J; bases unmatched to any gene: 5.

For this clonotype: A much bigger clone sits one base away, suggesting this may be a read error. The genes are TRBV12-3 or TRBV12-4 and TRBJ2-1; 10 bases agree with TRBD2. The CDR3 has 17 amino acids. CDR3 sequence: CVSSSWTSGHLYNEQSF. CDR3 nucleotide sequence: TGTGTCAGCAGTTCATGGACTAGCGGACACCTTTACAATGAGCAGTCCTTC.

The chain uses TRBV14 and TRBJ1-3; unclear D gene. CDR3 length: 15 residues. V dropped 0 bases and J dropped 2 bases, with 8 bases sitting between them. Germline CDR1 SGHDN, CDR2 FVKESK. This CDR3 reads CASSQELVPGNTIYF. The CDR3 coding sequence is TGTGCCAGCAGCCAAGAGCTGGTCCCTGGAAACACCATATATTTT. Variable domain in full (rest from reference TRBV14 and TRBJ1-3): EAGVTQFPSHSVIEKGQTVTLRCDPISGHDNLYWYRRVMGKEIKFLLHFVKESKQDESGMPNNRFLAERTGGTYSTLKVQPAELEDSGVYFCASSQELVPGNTIYFGEGSWLTVV.

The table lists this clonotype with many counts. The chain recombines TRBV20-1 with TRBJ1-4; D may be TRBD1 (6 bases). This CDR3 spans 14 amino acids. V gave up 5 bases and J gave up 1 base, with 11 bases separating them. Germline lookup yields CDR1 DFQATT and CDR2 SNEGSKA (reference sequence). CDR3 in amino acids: CSAGTGITNEKLFF. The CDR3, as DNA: TGCAGTGCTGGAACAGGGATAACTAATGAAAAACTGTTTTTT.

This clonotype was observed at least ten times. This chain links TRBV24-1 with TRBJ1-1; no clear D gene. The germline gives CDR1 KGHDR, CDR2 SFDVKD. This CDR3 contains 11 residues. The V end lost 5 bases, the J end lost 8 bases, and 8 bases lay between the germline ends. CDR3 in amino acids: CATSVGREAFF. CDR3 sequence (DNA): TGTGCCACCAGTGTCGGCAGGGAAGCTTTCTTT.

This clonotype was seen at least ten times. CDR3 coding DNA: TGTGCTAGTGGTTTGGTCCAAAACACTGAAGCTTTCTTT. As protein: CASGLVQNTEAFF. This chain uses TRBV12-5 with TRBJ1-1; D is ambiguous. Trimming cost V 0 bases and J 2 bases, with 4 bases left between them. CDR3 length: 13 residues. Germline loops: CDR1 LGHNT, CDR2 FRNRAP.

The CDR3, as DNA: TGTGCCAGCAGTGAAATGGGGGGACACCGGGCTACGCAGTATTTT. Translation gives CASSEMGGHRATQYF. The gene calls are TRBV2 and TRBJ2-3; either TRBD1 or TRBD2 may supply D (6 bases each). V was pared by 2 bases and J by 8 bases, with 17 bases between. CDR1 SNHLY and CDR2 FYNNEI come from the germline V gene. The CDR3 consists of 15 residues. The full variable domain, in which reference TRBV2 and TRBJ2-3 provide the parts outside the CDR3, is EPEVTQTPSHQVTQMGQEVILRCVPISNHLYFYWYRQILGQKVEFLVSFYNNEISEKSEIFDDQFSVERPDGSNFTLKIRSTKLEDSAMYFCASSEMGGHRATQYFGPGTRLTVL.

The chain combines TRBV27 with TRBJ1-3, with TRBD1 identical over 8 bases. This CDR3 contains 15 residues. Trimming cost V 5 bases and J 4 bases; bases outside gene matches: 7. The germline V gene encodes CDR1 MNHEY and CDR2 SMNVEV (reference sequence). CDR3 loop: CASSPSGGGGNTIYF. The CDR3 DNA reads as TGTGCCAGCAGTCCCTCAGGGGGCGGCGGAAACACCATATATTTT.